This T cell receptor (beta chain) was found in a study of T cell responses to AZD1222 COVID-19 vaccine. Sequencing was performed with immunoSEQ multiplex PCR; in TCRdb, only in-frame clones are kept and a portion is missing. The table records roughly 99,000 clones, around nine tenths of them present only once. Germline V gene sequence: CDR1 MGHRA, CDR2 YSYEKL. The CDR3 sequence is 18 residues long. Trimming removed 0 bases at V and 0 bases at J, with 15 bases between. Broader study findings: Nearly half of the spike-specific TCRs reportedly recognize variant regions that carry no mutations. CD4 TCRs covered the whole spike, strongest at regions 160-218 and 743-854.

Remarks on this clone: Antigen: not known.

This TCR was sampled from an adult in good health. This sample comprised peripheral blood, obtained on day 0 of AZD1222 vaccination. The gene calls are TRBV4-1 and TRBJ1-3, with TRBD1 as a possible D gene (5 bases). CDR3 residues: CASSQDGARDLSGNTIYF. CDR3 DNA sequence: TGCGCCAGCAGCCAAGACGGGGCGCGTGATCTCTCTGGAAACACCATATATTTT.